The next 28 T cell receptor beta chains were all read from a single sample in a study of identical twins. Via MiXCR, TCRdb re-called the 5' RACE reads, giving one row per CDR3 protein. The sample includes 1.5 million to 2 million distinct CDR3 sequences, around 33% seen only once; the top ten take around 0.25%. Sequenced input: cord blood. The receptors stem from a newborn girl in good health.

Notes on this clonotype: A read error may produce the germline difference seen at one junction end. CDR3 sequence (DNA): TGTGACAGCAGCCCCTGGGGACCGTTTCAAGAGACCCAGTACTTC. It yields the protein CDSSPWGPFQETQYF. The chain couples TRBV2 to TRBJ2-7; the D gene could be TRBD1 or TRBD2 (5 bases each). The J call may be wrong; the DNA end is better matched by TRBJ2-5. CDR1 and CDR2 from the germline V gene are SNHLY and FYNNEI. CDR3 length: 15 amino acids.

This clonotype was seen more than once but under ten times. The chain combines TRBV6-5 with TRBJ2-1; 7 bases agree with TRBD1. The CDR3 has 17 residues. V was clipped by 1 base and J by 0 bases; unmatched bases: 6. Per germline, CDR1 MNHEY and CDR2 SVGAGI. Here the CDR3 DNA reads TGTGCCAGCAGTTACTACTGGGGACAGAGCTCCTACAATGAGCAGTTCTTC. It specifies CASSYYWGQSSYNEQFF.

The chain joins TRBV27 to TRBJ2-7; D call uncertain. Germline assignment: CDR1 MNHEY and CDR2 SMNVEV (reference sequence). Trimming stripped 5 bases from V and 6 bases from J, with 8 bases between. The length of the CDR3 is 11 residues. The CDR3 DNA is TGTGCCAGCAGTCCGTGGGTCGAGCAGTACTTC. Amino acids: CASSPWVEQYF.

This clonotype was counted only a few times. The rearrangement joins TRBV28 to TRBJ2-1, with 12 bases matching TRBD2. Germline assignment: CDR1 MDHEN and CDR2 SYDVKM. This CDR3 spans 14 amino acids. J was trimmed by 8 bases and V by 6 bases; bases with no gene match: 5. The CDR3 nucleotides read TGTGCCAGCAGGACTAGCGGGAGAGCCTATGAGCAGTTCTTC. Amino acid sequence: CASRTSGRAYEQFF.

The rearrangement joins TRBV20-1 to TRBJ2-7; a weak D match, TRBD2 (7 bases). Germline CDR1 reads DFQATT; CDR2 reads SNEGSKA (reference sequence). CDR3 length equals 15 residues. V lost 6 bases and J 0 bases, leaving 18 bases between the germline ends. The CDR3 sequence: CSAPGGGAFSYEQYF. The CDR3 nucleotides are TGCAGTGCCCCCGGAGGGGGGGCGTTCTCCTACGAGCAGTACTTC.

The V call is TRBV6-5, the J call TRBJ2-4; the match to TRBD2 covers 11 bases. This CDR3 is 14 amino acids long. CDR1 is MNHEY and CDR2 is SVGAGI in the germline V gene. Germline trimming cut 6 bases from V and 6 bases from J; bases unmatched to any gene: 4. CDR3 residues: CASSRGLAGNIQYF. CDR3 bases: TGTGCCAGCAGCCGCGGACTAGCGGGAAACATTCAGTACTTC.

The CDR3: CSARAGYSNQPQHF. In nucleotides, the CDR3 is TGCAGTGCTAGGGCCGGCTATAGCAATCAGCCCCAGCATTTT. The V gene is TRBV20-1, the J gene TRBJ1-5, with unresolved D. The CDR3 spans 14 residues. V was clipped by 3 bases and J by 0 bases, with 9 bases between them. The germline CDR1 and CDR2 sequences are DFQATT and SNEGSKA (reference sequence).

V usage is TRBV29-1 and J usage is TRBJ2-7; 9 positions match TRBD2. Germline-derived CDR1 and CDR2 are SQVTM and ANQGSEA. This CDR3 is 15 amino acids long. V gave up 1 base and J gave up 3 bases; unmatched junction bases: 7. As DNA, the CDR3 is TGCAGCGTTGAAGGTAGCGGGAGTAGTCTCTACGAGCAGTACTTC. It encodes CSVEGSGSSLYEQYF.

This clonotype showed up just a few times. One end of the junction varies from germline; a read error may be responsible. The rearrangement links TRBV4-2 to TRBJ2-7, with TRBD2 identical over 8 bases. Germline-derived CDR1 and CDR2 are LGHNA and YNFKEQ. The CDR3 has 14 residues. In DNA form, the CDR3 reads TGTGCCAGCAGCCCGTGGACTAGCTCCTACGAGCGGTACTTC. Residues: CASSPWTSSYERYF.

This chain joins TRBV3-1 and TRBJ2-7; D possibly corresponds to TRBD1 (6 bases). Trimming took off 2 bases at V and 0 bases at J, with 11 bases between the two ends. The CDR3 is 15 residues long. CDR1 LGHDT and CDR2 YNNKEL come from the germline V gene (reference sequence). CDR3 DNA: TGTGCCAGCAGCCAATCTCCGACAGGCTCCTACGAGCAGTACTTC. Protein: CASSQSPTGSYEQYF.

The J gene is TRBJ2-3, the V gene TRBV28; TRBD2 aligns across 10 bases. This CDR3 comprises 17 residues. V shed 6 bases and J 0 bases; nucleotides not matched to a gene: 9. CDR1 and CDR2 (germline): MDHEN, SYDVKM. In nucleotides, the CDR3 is TGTGCCAGCAGCCGGCTAGCGGGAGCCGCGAGCACAGATACGCAGTATTTT. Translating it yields CASSRLAGAASTDTQYF. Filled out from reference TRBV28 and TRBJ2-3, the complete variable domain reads DVKVTQSSRYLVKRTGEKVFLECVQDMDHENMFWYRQDPGLGLRLIYFSYDVKMKEKGDIPEGYSVSREKKERFSLILESASTNQTSMYLCASSRLAGAASTDTQYFGPGTRLTVL.

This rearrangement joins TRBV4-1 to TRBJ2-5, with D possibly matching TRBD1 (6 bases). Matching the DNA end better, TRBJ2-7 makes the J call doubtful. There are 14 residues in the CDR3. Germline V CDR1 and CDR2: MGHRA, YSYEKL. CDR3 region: CASSPRGHTYEQYF. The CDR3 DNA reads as TGCGCCAGCAGCCCTCGGGGACACACCTACGAGCAGTACTTC.

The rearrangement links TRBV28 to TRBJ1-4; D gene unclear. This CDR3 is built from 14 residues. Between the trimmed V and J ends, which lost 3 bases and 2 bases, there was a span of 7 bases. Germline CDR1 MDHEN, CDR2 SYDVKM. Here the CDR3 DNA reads TGTGCCAGCAGTTTTCGGCCGACTAATGAAAAACTGTTTTTT. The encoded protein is CASSFRPTNEKLFF.

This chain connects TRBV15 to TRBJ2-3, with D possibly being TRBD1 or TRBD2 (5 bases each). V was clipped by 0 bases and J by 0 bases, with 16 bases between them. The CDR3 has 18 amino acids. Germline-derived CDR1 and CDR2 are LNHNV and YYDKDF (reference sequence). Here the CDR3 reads CATSREVTGTVSTDTQYF. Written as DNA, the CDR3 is TGTGCCACCAGCAGAGAAGTTACCGGGACGGTGAGCACAGATACGCAGTATTTT.

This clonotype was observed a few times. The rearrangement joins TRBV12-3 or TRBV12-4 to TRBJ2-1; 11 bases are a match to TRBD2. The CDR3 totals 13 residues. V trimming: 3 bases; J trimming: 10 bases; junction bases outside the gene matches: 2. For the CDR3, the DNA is TGTGCCAGCAGTTTTTCTAGCGGGGGGGAGCAGTTCTTC. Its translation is CASSFSSGGEQFF.

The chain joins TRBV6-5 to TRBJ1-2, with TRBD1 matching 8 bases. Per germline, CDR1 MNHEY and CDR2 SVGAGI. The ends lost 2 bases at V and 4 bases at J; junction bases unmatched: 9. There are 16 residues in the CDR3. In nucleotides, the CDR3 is TGTGCCAGCAGTTACCTAGGACAGGGCAAACCCTATGGCTACACCTTC. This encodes CASSYLGQGKPYGYTF.

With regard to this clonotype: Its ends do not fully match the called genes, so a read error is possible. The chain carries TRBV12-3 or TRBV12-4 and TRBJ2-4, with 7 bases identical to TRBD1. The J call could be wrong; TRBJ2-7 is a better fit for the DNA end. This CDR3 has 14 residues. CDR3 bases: TGTGCCAGCGGTTTGGGACAGACCCCCTACGAGCAGTACTTC. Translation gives CASGLGQTPYEQYF.

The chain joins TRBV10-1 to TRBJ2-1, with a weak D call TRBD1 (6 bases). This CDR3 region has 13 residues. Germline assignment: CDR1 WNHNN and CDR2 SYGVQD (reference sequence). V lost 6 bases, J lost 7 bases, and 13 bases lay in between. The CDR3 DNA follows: TGCGCCAGCAGCTTCGGACAGATTAATGAGCAGTTCTTC. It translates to CASSFGQINEQFF.

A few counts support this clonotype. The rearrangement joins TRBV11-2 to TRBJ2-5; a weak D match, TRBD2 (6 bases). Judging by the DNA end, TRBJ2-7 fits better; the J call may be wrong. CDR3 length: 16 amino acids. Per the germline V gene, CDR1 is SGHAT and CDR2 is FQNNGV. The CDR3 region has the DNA TGTGCCAGCAGCTTAGTGGGTAGCGGTGCCCAGAACGAGCAGTACTTC. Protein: CASSLVGSGAQNEQYF.

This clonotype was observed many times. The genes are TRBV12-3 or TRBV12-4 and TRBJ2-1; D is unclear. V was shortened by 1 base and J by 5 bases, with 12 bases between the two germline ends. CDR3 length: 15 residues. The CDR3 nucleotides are TGTGCCAGCAGTTTAGGAGACGGTGACGACAATGAGCAGTTCTTC. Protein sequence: CASSLGDGDDNEQFF.

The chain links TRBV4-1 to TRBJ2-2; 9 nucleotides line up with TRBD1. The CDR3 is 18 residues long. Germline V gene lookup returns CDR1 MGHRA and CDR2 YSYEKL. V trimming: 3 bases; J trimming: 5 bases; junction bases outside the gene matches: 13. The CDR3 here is CASSQYRGHPTRTGELFF. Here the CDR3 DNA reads TGCGCCAGCAGCCAGTACAGGGGGCACCCCACAAGGACCGGGGAGCTGTTTTTT.

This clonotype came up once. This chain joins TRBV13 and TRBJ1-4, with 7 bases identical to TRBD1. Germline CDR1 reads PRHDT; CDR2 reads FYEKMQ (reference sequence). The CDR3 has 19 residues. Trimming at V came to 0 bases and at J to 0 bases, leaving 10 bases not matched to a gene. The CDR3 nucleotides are TGTGCCAGCAGCTTAGGGGACAGGCTTAGGCGCGCAACTAATGAAAAACTGTTTTTT. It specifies CASSLGDRLRRATNEKLFF.

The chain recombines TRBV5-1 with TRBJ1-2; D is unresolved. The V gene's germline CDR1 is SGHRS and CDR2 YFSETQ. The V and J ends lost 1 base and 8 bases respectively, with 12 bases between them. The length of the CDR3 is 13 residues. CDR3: CASSLLGVAGYTF. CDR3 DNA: TGCGCCAGCAGCTTGCTCGGGGTCGCCGGCTACACCTTC.

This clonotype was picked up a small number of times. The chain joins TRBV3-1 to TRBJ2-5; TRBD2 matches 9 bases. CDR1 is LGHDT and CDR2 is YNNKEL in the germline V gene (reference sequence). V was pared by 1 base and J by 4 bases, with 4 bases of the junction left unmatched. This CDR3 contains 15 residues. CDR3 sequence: CASSQASGTGETQYF. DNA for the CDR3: TGTGCCAGCAGCCAAGCTAGCGGGACGGGAGAGACCCAGTACTTC.

CDR3 amino acids: CSASLAGVTYQETQYF. In DNA form, the CDR3 reads TGCAGTGCTAGCCTAGCGGGAGTTACTTACCAAGAGACCCAGTACTTC. The J gene is TRBJ2-5, the V gene TRBV20-1, with 10 bases identical to TRBD2. Per the germline V gene, CDR1 is DFQATT and CDR2 is SNEGSKA (reference sequence). The trim removed 3 bases at V and 0 bases at J, leaving 7 bases unmatched. The CDR3 is 16 amino acids.

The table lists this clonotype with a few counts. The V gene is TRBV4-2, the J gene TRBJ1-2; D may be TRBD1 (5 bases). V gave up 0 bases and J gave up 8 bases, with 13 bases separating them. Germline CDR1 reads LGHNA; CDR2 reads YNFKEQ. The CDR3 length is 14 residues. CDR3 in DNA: TGTGCCAGCAGCCAAGACTCGGGGGTGGGCGGCTACACCTTC. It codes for CASSQDSGVGGYTF.

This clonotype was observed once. The CDR3 spells CASGKGAPWDEQFF. Here the CDR3 DNA reads TGTGCCAGCGGAAAAGGAGCCCCGTGGGATGAGCAGTTCTTC. The chain has TRBV3-1 and TRBJ2-1; no clear D gene. The germline CDR1 and CDR2 sequences are LGHDT and YNNKEL (reference sequence). The CDR3 has 14 amino acids. Deletions cut 8 bases from V and 8 bases from J, with 19 bases between.

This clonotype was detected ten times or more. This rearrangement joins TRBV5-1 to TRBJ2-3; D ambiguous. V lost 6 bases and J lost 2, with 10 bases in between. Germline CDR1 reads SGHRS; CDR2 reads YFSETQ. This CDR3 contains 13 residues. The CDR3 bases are TGCGCCAGCAAACCCGCATCCACAGATACGCAGTATTTT. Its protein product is CASKPASTDTQYF.